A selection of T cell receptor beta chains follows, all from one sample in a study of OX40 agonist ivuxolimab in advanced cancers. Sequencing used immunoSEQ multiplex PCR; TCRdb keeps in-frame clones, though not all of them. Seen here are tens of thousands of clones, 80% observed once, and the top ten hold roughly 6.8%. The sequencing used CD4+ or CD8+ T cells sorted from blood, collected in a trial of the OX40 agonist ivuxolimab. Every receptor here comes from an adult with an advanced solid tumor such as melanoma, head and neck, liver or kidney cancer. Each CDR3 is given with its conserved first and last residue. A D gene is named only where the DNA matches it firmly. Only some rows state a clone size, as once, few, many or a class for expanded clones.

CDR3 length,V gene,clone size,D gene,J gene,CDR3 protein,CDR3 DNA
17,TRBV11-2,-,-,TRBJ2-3,CASSLARYTVQGDTQYF,TGTGCCAGCAGCTTAGCCAGGTACACCGTCCAGGGGGATACGCAGTATTTT
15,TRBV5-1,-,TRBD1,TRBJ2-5,CASSLVGTGVETQYF,TGCGCCAGCAGCTTGGTTGGGACAGGGGTGGAGACCCAGTACTTC
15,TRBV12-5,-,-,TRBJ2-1,CASGLVLAGANEQFF,TGTGCTAGTGGTTTGGTACTGGCGGGCGCCAATGAGCAGTTCTTC
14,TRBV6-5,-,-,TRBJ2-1,CASSYGPRGGEQFF,TGTGCCAGCAGTTACGGACCCCGAGGGGGTGAGCAGTTCTTC
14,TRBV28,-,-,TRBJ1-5,CAISLVAPNQPQHF,TGTGCCATCTCCTTGGTGGCCCCAAATCAGCCCCAGCATTTT
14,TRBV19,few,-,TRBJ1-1,CASSIVGGNTEAFF,TGTGCCAGTAGTATAGTGGGGGGGAACACTGAAGCTTTCTTT
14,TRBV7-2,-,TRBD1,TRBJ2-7,CASSPTGGGDEQYF,TGTGCCAGCAGCCCAACAGGGGGCGGGGACGAGCAGTACTTC
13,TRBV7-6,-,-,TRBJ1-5,CASGLSDNQPQHF,TGTGCCAGCGGTTTGTCAGACAATCAGCCCCAGCATTTT
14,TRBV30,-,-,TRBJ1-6,CAWNRDMNNSPLHF,TGTGCCTGGAATCGGGACATGAATAATTCACCCCTCCACTTT
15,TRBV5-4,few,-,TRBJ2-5,CASSLAGRDLETQYF,TGTGCCAGCAGCTTGGCAGGCAGGGATTTAGAGACCCAGTACTTC
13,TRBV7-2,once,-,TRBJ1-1,CASSPSPGTEAFF,TGTGCCAGCAGTCCCTCCCCAGGAACTGAAGCTTTCTTT
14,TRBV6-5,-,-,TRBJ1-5,CASSLQGSNQPQHF,TGTGCCAGCAGCCTACAGGGAAGCAATCAGCCCCAGCATTTT
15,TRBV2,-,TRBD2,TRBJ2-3,CASIIAGTRTDTQYF,TGTGCCAGCATAATAGCGGGAACACGCACAGATACGCAGTATTTT
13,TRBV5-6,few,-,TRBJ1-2,CASSLQETFGYTF,TGTGCCAGCAGCTTGCAGGAGACCTTTGGCTACACCTTC
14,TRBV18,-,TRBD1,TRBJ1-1,CASSPQGANTEAFF,TGTGCCAGCTCACCCCAGGGGGCGAACACTGAAGCTTTCTTT
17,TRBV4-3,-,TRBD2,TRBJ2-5,CASSERGSGSSQGTQYF,TGCGCCAGCAGCGAACGGGGTAGCGGGAGTTCGCAAGGGACCCAGTACTTC
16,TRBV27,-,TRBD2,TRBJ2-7,CASSLSGGDLSYEQYF,TGTGCCAGCAGTTTATCGGGAGGGGACCTCTCCTACGAGCAGTACTTC
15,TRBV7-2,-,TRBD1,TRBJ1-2,CASSPDPGQGPGYTF,TGTGCCAGCAGCCCAGACCCAGGACAGGGGCCTGGCTACACCTTC
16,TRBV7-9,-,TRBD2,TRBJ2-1,CASSPPLLAGYNEQFF,TGTGCCAGCAGCCCCCCATTGCTAGCGGGGTACAATGAGCAGTTCTTC
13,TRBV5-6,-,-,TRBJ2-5,CASSPQGRGTQYF,TGTGCCAGCAGCCCTCAGGGGCGTGGGACCCAGTACTTC
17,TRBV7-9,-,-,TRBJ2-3,CASSAYRDTTGTDTQYF,TGTGCCAGCAGCGCCTACCGGGACACCACGGGCACAGATACGCAGTATTTT
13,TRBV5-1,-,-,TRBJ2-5,CASSLFKQETQYF,TGCGCCAGCAGCTTATTTAAACAAGAGACCCAGTACTTC
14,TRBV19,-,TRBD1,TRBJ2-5,CASSPTGVRETQYF,TGTGCCAGTAGTCCGACAGGGGTAAGGGAGACCCAGTACTTC
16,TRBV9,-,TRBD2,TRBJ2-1,CASSVAVAGVDNEQFF,TGTGCCAGCAGCGTAGCCGTAGCGGGAGTTGACAATGAGCAGTTCTTC
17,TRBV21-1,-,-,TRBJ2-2,CASSKAEDRSNTGELFF,TGTGCCAGCAGCAAAGCCGAGGACCGCTCGAACACCGGGGAGCTGTTTTTT
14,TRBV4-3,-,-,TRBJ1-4,CASSLRGYNEKLFF,TGCGCCAGCAGCCTCAGGGGCTATAATGAAAAACTGTTTTTT
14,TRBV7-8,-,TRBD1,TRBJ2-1,CASSPWDRPNEQFF,TGTGCCAGCAGCCCCTGGGACAGGCCCAATGAGCAGTTCTTC
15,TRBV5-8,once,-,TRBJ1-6,CASSQGGAASSPLHF,TGCGCCAGCAGCCAAGGTGGGGCAGCAAGTTCACCCCTCCACTTT
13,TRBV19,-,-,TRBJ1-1,CASSIRESAEAFF,TGTGCCAGTAGTATAAGAGAGTCCGCTGAAGCTTTCTTT
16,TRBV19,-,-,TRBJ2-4,CASSIGTTPKGDIQYF,TGTGCCAGTAGTATCGGGACGACCCCTAAAGGAGACATTCAGTACTTC
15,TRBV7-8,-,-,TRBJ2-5,CASSLEPSWIETQYF,TGTGCCAGCAGCTTAGAGCCTAGCTGGATCGAGACCCAGTACTTC
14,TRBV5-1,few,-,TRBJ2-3,CASSLYRSTDTQYF,TGCGCCAGCAGCTTGTACAGAAGCACAGATACGCAGTATTTT
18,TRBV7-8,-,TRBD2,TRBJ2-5,CASSLPLRLAGGSKEQYF,TGTGCCAGCAGCTTACCTCTGAGACTAGCGGGAGGTTCGAAGGAGCAGTACTTC
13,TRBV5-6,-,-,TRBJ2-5,CASSAGTQETQYF,TGTGCCAGCAGCGCGGGAACCCAAGAGACCCAGTACTTC
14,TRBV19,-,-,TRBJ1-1,CASAPRGLNTEAFF,TGTGCCAGTGCTCCCCGGGGGCTGAACACTGAAGCTTTCTTT
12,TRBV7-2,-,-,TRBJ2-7,CASSLIVGEQYF,TGTGCCAGCAGCTTAATTGTGGGCGAGCAGTACTTC
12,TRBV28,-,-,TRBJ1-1,CASSFAGQGGFF,TGTGCCAGCAGTTTCGCGGGGCAGGGAGGTTTCTTT
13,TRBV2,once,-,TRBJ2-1,CASSGQPYNEQFF,TGTGCCAGCAGTGGGCAGCCGTACAATGAGCAGTTCTTC
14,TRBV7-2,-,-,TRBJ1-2,CASSLRRGLYGYTF,TGTGCCAGCAGCTTAAGGCGGGGACTCTATGGCTACACCTTC
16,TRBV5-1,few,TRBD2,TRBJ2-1,CASSQTSGSAYNEQFF,TGCGCCAGCAGCCAAACTAGCGGGAGTGCCTACAATGAGCAGTTCTTC
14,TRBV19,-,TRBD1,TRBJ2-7,CASSLQGSSYEQYF,TGTGCCAGTAGTTTACAGGGGAGCTCCTACGAGCAGTACTTC
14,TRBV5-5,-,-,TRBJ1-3,CASSFGGPGNTIYF,TGTGCCAGCAGCTTCGGAGGACCTGGAAACACCATATATTTT
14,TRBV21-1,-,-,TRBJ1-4,CASSETGNNEKLFF,TGTGCCAGCAGCGAAACGGGGAACAACGAAAAACTGTTTTTT
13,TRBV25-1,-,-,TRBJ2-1,CASSVQGRNEQFF,TGTGCCAGCAGTGTCCAGGGGAGGAATGAGCAGTTCTTC
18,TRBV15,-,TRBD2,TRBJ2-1,CATSTTYGTSGGNNEQFF,TGTGCCACCAGCACCACTTATGGAACTAGCGGGGGGAACAATGAGCAGTTCTTC
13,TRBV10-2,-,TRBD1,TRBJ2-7,CASTGTGPYEQYF,TGCGCCAGCACAGGGACAGGCCCCTACGAGCAGTACTTC
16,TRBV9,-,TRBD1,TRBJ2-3,CASSFSGTGYTDTQYF,TGTGCCAGCAGCTTCTCCGGGACAGGATACACAGATACGCAGTATTTT
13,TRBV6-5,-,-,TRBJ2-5,CASTRDIEETLYF,TGTGCCAGCACCAGGGACATAGAAGAGACCCTGTACTTC
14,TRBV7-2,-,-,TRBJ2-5,CASSLILGTETQYF,TGTGCCAGCAGCTTAATCCTGGGAACAGAGACCCAGTACTTC
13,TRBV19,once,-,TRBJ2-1,CASSIVNSNEQFF,TGTGCCAGTAGTATAGTGAACTCCAATGAGCAGTTCTTC
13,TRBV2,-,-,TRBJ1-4,CATRAATNEKLFF,TGTGCCACACGGGCAGCAACTAATGAAAAACTGTTTTTT
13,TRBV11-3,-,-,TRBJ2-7,CASSLEMGYEQYF,TGTGCCAGCAGCTTAGAGATGGGCTACGAGCAGTACTTC
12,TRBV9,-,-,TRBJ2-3,CASSQVTDTQYF,TGTGCCAGCAGCCAGGTCACAGATACGCAGTATTTT
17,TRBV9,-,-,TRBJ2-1,CASSATETIYSYNEQFF,TGTGCCAGCAGCGCGACAGAGACCATCTACTCCTACAATGAGCAGTTCTTC
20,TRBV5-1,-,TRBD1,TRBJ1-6,CASSPKGQLNQSSYNSPLHF,TGCGCCAGCAGCCCCAAGGGACAGTTAAACCAGAGCTCCTATAATTCACCCCTCCACTTT
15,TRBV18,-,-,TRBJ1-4,CASSPSTRKNEKLFF,TGTGCCAGCTCACCTTCGACCAGAAAGAATGAAAAACTGTTTTTT
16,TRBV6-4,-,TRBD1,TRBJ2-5,CASSPDRVTGQETQYF,TGTGCCAGCAGCCCGGACAGGGTAACGGGACAAGAGACCCAGTACTTC
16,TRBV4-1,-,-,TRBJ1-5,CASSPQGGRPDQPQHF,TGCGCCAGCAGCCCCCAAGGGGGGAGACCCGATCAGCCCCAGCATTTT
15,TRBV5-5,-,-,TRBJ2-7,CASSLVATPDYEQYF,TGTGCCAGCAGCTTGGTGGCCACCCCAGACTACGAGCAGTACTTC
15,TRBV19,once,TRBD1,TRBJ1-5,CASLRQGYSNQPQHF,TGTGCCAGTCTCAGACAGGGGTATAGCAATCAGCCCCAGCATTTT